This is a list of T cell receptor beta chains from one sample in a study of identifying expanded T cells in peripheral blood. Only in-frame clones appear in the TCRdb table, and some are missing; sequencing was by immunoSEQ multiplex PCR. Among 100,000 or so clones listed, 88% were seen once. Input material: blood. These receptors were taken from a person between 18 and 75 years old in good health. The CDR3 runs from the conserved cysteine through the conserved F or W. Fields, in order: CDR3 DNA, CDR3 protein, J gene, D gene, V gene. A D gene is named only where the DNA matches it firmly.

CDR3 DNA: TGTGCCTGGAGTGTACGAGGGGGGGGGAGGGGCTCTGGAAACACCATATATTTT
CDR3 protein: CAWSVRGGGRGSGNTIYF
J gene: TRBJ1-3
D gene: -
V gene: TRBV30

CDR3 DNA: TGTGCCATCAGTGAGTCGACTCCCTCTAGCGGGTTACGAGGCGAGCAGTACTTC
CDR3 protein: CAISESTPSSGLRGEQYF
J gene: TRBJ2-7
D gene: TRBD2
V gene: TRBV10-3

CDR3 DNA: TGTGCCAGCAGTTTATCGTTCCCGGACGGAGTAACCTACGAGCAGTACTTC
CDR3 protein: CASSLSFPDGVTYEQYF
J gene: TRBJ2-7
D gene: -
V gene: TRBV27

CDR3 DNA: TGTGCCAGCAGCTTAGCGGGCGGGGCCGGCGGTCCGGGAAACTATGGCTACACCTTC
CDR3 protein: CASSLAGGAGGPGNYGYTF
J gene: TRBJ1-2
D gene: -
V gene: TRBV7-9

CDR3 DNA: TGCGCCAGCAGCTTGCCCACAGGAAATGGCTACACCTTC
CDR3 protein: CASSLPTGNGYTF
J gene: TRBJ1-2
D gene: -
V gene: TRBV5-1

CDR3 DNA: TGCAGCACCGGGGTGGGGATGAACACTGAAGCTTTCTTT
CDR3 protein: CSTGVGMNTEAFF
J gene: TRBJ1-1
D gene: -
V gene: TRBV29-1

CDR3 DNA: TGTGCCAGCAGTTACCCTAGGGGGGCTAACTATGGCTACACCTTC
CDR3 protein: CASSYPRGANYGYTF
J gene: TRBJ1-2
D gene: -
V gene: TRBV6-6

CDR3 DNA: TGTGCCAGCAGCCCCGCGACGGCACCCAAAAACATTCAGTACTTC
CDR3 protein: CASSPATAPKNIQYF
J gene: TRBJ2-4
D gene: -
V gene: TRBV6-5

CDR3 DNA: TGTGCCAGCAGGGAGAGACAGGGGCAAATCTATGGCTACACCTTC
CDR3 protein: CASRERQGQIYGYTF
J gene: TRBJ1-2
D gene: TRBD1
V gene: TRBV6-1

CDR3 DNA: TGTGCCACCATCCCAGGGATTTACAATGAGCAGTTCTTC
CDR3 protein: CATIPGIYNEQFF
J gene: TRBJ2-1
D gene: -
V gene: TRBV2

CDR3 DNA: TGTGCCAGCAGTGAAGCTAGGAGCAGTTACTACGAGCAGTACTTC
CDR3 protein: CASSEARSSYYEQYF
J gene: TRBJ2-7
D gene: -
V gene: TRBV6-1

CDR3 DNA: TGTGCCAGCAGCCCGGGAGGCACCCTCTCTGGAAACACCATATATTTT
CDR3 protein: CASSPGGTLSGNTIYF
J gene: TRBJ1-3
D gene: -
V gene: TRBV9

CDR3 DNA: TGTGCCAGCACACCCGTGGGACAGGGGGGCTATGGCTACACCTTC
CDR3 protein: CASTPVGQGGYGYTF
J gene: TRBJ1-2
D gene: TRBD1
V gene: TRBV27

CDR3 DNA: TGTGCCAGCAGCTTTATCGACAATGAGCAGTTCTTC
CDR3 protein: CASSFIDNEQFF
J gene: TRBJ2-1
D gene: -
V gene: TRBV7-9